This T cell receptor (beta chain) was documented in a study of blood T cells in healthy people across ages. Background on the study: Per every two T cells, about one barcoded beta molecule was captured by template switching.

Regarding this clonotype: The missing conserved phenylalanine or tryptophan at the end of this CDR3 makes a read error likely.

Russia was home to the donors, healthy Caucasian individuals aged roughly 6 to 95. For the second PCR, which ran for roughly 7 to 11 cycles, a sample-barcoded 5' primer and a J-beta primer mix were used. Every molecule of cDNA carried a tag from a template-switch adaptor with 12 random nucleotides. One entry per CDR3 protein, called by TCRdb with MiXCR from the 5' RACE reads. The sample has about 680,000 distinct CDR3 sequences, 49% seen once; the top ten hold approximately 32%. This receptor was identified in a woman aged 60-75 years in good health. The sequenced material came from blood.

The CDR3 DNA follows: TGTGCCAGCAGTCGGGGGACTAGCGGGGTTACCCAAGAGACCCAGTACGTC. Protein: CASSRGTSGVTQETQYV. The rearrangement links TRBV28 to TRBJ2-5; 13 nucleotides match TRBD2. CDR3 length: 17 amino acids. V shed 5 bases, J shed 1 base, and the junction held 7 bases outside the gene matches. Germline V gene data show CDR1 as MDHEN and CDR2 as SYDVKM.